A single sample gave rise to the 32 T cell receptor beta chains below, sequenced in a study of post-analysis software for immune sequencing data. Study outcomes and limitations: Patients had higher frequencies than controls of five TRBV segments, including TRBV5-6, TRBV5-1 and TRBV20-1.

Libraries were made from TCR beta cDNA, and they carried unique molecular identifiers. TCRdb redid the calling of the PCR reads with MiXCR, one entry per CDR3 protein. The table shows 650,000 to 850,000 distinct CDR3 sequences, with under 70% occurring only once. Antigens of these TCRs are unknown. Sequencing input: blood. The receptor set was obtained from a girl aged 5-17 years with multiple sclerosis.

The table lists this clonotype with a few counts. The chain recombines TRBV3-1 with TRBJ2-7, with D unclear. The CDR3 has 10 residues. The ends were cut back, 4 bases at V and 6 bases at J, with 4 bases in the middle. Germline assignment: CDR1 LGHDT and CDR2 YNNKEL (reference sequence). The CDR3 here is CASSPLEQYF. In DNA, the CDR3 is TGTGCCAGCAGCCCACTCGAGCAGTACTTC.

V and J are TRBV29-1 and TRBJ2-3; D is perhaps TRBD1 or TRBD2 (6 bases each). There are 13 residues in the CDR3. CDR1 is SQVTM, CDR2 ANQGSEA, per germline. The V and J ends lost 4 bases and 3 bases respectively, with 11 bases between them. This chain's CDR3 is CSVVQGGTDTQYF. In nucleotides, the CDR3 is TGCAGCGTTGTACAGGGAGGTACAGATACGCAGTATTTT.

The sample holds one count of this clonotype. This sequence joins TRBV7-3 and TRBJ2-3; the D gene could be TRBD1 or TRBD2 (5 bases each). Trimming stripped 2 bases from V and 4 bases from J, with 10 bases between. The CDR3 runs to 14 residues. Looked up from germline, CDR1 is SGHTA and CDR2 is FQGTGA. The DNA of the CDR3 is TGTGCCAGCAGCTTAGGGGGTTTGGCAGATACGCAGTATTTT. This translates into CASSLGGLADTQYF.

CDR3 sequence: CASSLYGTYEQYF. The CDR3 DNA reads TGTGCCAGCAGCTTATACGGAACCTACGAGCAGTACTTC. The J gene is TRBJ2-7, the V gene TRBV7-3; no clear D. CDR1 and CDR2 (germline): SGHTA, FQGTGA. The ends were cut back, 2 bases at V and 2 bases at J, with 7 bases in the middle. The CDR3 consists of 13 residues.

The V gene is TRBV29-1, the J gene TRBJ2-1, with D possibly being TRBD2 (6 bases). Trimming took 3 bases from V and 7 from J, leaving 13 bases between them. The CDR3 is made up of 13 amino acids. Germline V gives CDR1 SQVTM, CDR2 ANQGSEA. CDR3 region: CSVEGLVLNEQFF. The CDR3 nucleotides read TGCAGCGTTGAGGGACTTGTTCTGAATGAGCAGTTCTTC.

This clonotype was seen a few times. The V and J genes are TRBV5-1 and TRBJ2-5; possible D gene TRBD1, 6 bases. The CDR3 extends over 14 amino acids. The germline V and J ends were trimmed by 6 bases and 7 bases, with 19 bases remaining between them. Germline CDR1 is SGHRS and CDR2 is YFSETQ. The CDR3 DNA sequence: TGCGCCAGCAAAGGCAGCGATGCCAGGGGGACCCAGTACTTC. The encoded protein is CASKGSDARGTQYF.

V usage is TRBV29-1 and J usage is TRBJ1-2; D is possibly TRBD1 (6 bases). Looked up from germline, CDR1 is SQVTM and CDR2 is ANQGSEA. The CDR3 length is 12 residues. V was cut by 7 bases and J by 4 bases, with 13 bases left in between. The CDR3, as DNA: TGCAGCGGACATACAGGGATCTATGGCTACACCTTC. Residues: CSGHTGIYGYTF.

Details on this clonotype: Mismatch with germline at one junction end may stem from a read error. The gene calls are TRBV20-1 and TRBJ2-5; D uncertain. The CDR3 extends over 13 amino acids. Germline assignment: CDR1 DFQATT and CDR2 SNEGSKA (reference sequence). CDR3 residues: CSAREQGRETQYF. The CDR3 region has the DNA TGCAGTGCCAGAGAACAAGGGCGGGAGACCCAGTACTTC.

The V gene is TRBV29-1, the J gene TRBJ2-1; 7 bases are a match to TRBD2. Germline V lookup: CDR1 SQVTM, CDR2 ANQGSEA. The CDR3 length is 15 residues. J lost 7 bases, V lost 7 bases, and 16 bases had no gene match. This CDR3 is CSAQNGTTTRNEQFF. CDR3 bases: TGCAGCGCCCAGAACGGGACTACGACGCGGAATGAGCAGTTCTTC.

On this clonotype itself: Sequence at one end of the junction differs from germline and may be a read error. The chain combines TRBV5-1 with TRBJ2-1; 16 positions agree with TRBD2. The J call may be incorrect, as the DNA end agrees better with TRBJ2-7. Looked up from germline, CDR1 is SGHRS and CDR2 is YFSETQ. CDR3 length equals 17 residues. In DNA, the CDR3 is TGCACCAGCAGCTCGGGACTAGCGGGGGGGCCAAACAATGAGCAGTACTTC. It specifies CTSSSGLAGGPNNEQYF.

Only a few counts were recorded for this clonotype. The rearrangement links TRBV28 to TRBJ2-4; 14 nucleotides match TRBD2. The J call is in doubt because the DNA end fits TRBJ2-7 better. Germline V gene lookup returns CDR1 MDHEN and CDR2 SYDVKM. CDR3 length: 16 residues. This chain's CDR3 is CASSSGTSGSGNEQYF. The CDR3 coding sequence is TGTGCCAGCAGTTCCGGGACTAGCGGGAGCGGGAACGAGCAGTACTTC.

The chain recombines TRBV20-1 with TRBJ2-3, with TRBD2 identical over 7 bases. Germline V CDR1 and CDR2: DFQATT, SNEGSKA (reference sequence). V shed 4 bases, J shed 4 bases, and the junction held 17 bases outside the gene matches. The CDR3 has 17 amino acids. As DNA, the CDR3 is TGCAGTGCTATCTCCGGGACTACCATCTCTCTGGCAGATACGCAGTATTTT. Residues: CSAISGTTISLADTQYF.

This clonotype was detected only a few times. CDR3 DNA: TGTGCCATCAGTGAGTCGAAAACAGCGGGACCAAACACAGATACGCAGTATTTT. This translates into CAISESKTAGPNTDTQYF. The chain combines TRBV10-3 with TRBJ2-3; 7 bases line up with TRBD2. V shed 0 bases and J 2 bases; nucleotides not matched to a gene: 11. Germline CDR1 and CDR2: ENHRY and SYGVKD. The length of the CDR3 is 18 residues.

The J gene is TRBJ2-4, the V gene TRBV7-2; 10 bases are a match to TRBD1. The germline gives CDR1 SGHTA, CDR2 FQGNSA. The V segment lost 4 bases and the J segment 13 bases; nucleotides outside the gene matches: 10. This CDR3 comprises 14 residues. CDR3 DNA sequence: TGTGCCAGCAGCTCACCGACAGGGGGCCAGGAGCAGTACTTC. This encodes CASSSPTGGQEQYF.

J is TRBJ2-6 and V is TRBV7-9; TRBD1 agrees at 8 bases. V dropped 3 bases and J dropped 2; count of bases not matched to a gene: 3. CDR3 length: 16 residues. The V gene's germline CDR1 is SEHNR and CDR2 FQNEAQ (reference sequence). This chain's CDR3 is CASSFPGGAGANVLTF. Here the CDR3 DNA reads TGTGCCAGCAGCTTCCCAGGGGGCGCTGGGGCCAACGTCCTGACTTTC.

This clonotype was counted only a few times. In DNA form, the CDR3 reads TGCAGTGCTCGCGGACTAGCGGAGGTGACCTACGAGCAGTACTTC. Amino acid sequence: CSARGLAEVTYEQYF. The chain joins TRBV20-1 to TRBJ2-7; 10 bases are a match to TRBD2. With 5 bases clipped from V and 2 bases from J, the junction kept 9 bases outside the gene matches. CDR1 is DFQATT and CDR2 is SNEGSKA in the germline V gene (reference sequence). The CDR3 covers 15 residues.

This clonotype showed up just once. The rearrangement uses TRBV7-9 and TRBJ1-2, with D hard to call. With 4 bases removed from V and 9 bases from J, the gap between germline ends came to 21 bases. Per the germline V gene, CDR1 is SEHNR and CDR2 is FQNEAQ (reference sequence). CDR3 size: 15 residues. The CDR3 loop reads CASSSQNALGRSYTF. The CDR3 DNA is TGTGCCAGCAGCTCACAAAATGCTTTGGGCCGGAGCTACACCTTC.

The chain employs TRBV20-1 and TRBJ2-4; 7 positions agree with TRBD2. The J call is in doubt because the DNA end fits TRBJ2-5 better. The CDR3 extends over 13 amino acids. CDR1 DFQATT and CDR2 SNEGSKA come from the germline V gene (reference sequence). The CDR3 is CSGGGLLQETQYF. The CDR3 DNA reads TGCAGTGGGGGGGGACTTCTCCAAGAGACCCAGTACTTC.

V usage is TRBV9 and J usage is TRBJ2-2; D unclear. V was pared by 0 bases and J by 8 bases, with 8 bases between. CDR3 length equals 13 residues. CDR1 and CDR2 (germline): SGDLS, YYNGEE. CDR3 amino acids: CASSVVLVGELFF. DNA of the CDR3: TGTGCCAGCAGCGTAGTTCTCGTAGGGGAGCTGTTTTTT.

Regarding this clonotype: The DNA is left out, because the CDR3 cannot be placed on it with certainty; the CDR3 is given as TCRdb lists it. The chain has TRBV11-2 and TRBJ2-4; the DNA was not compared with TRBD1, the D call given in the table. With termini counted, the CDR3 has 21 amino acids. Germline CDR1 is SGHAT and CDR2 is FQNNGV. CDR3 protein: CASTLISVPAASSALTNEQYF.

The V gene is TRBV11-2, the J gene TRBJ1-4; 8 nucleotides match TRBD1. The junction had 5 bases not matched to a gene; V was cut back by 5 bases and J by 6 bases. The CDR3 runs to 14 residues. CDR1 and CDR2 (germline): SGHAT, FQNNGV. CDR3 coding DNA: TGTGCCAGCAGCACTGGACAGGGTGATGAAAAACTGTTTTTT. This sequence encodes CASSTGQGDEKLFF.

The chain is built from TRBV3-1 and TRBJ2-4; the D gene is possibly TRBD1 (6 bases). Germline lookup yields CDR1 LGHDT and CDR2 YNNKEL (reference sequence). V was pared by 5 bases and J by 5 bases, with 7 bases between. The CDR3 runs to 12 residues. The CDR3 here is CASSTGQNIQYF. CDR3 in DNA: TGTGCCAGCAGCACAGGGCAAAACATTCAGTACTTC.

This sequence joins TRBV7-9 and TRBJ2-4; the D call may be TRBD1 or TRBD2 (6 bases each). The V gene lost 1 base and the J gene lost 2 bases, with 12 bases spanning the gap. Germline V gives CDR1 SEHNR, CDR2 FQNEAQ (reference sequence). The CDR3 is 16 amino acids. The DNA of the CDR3 is TGTGCCAGCAGCTTAGAGGGGGGCTTAACCAAAAACATTCAGTACTTC. Protein sequence: CASSLEGGLTKNIQYF.

This clonotype was detected only a few times. The V and J genes are TRBV20-1 and TRBJ2-1, with D perhaps given as TRBD1 or TRBD2 (6 bases each). The CDR3 contains 14 residues. Germline CDR1 and CDR2: DFQATT and SNEGSKA (reference sequence). V was cut by 6 bases and J by 4 bases, with 16 bases left in between. The CDR3 here is CSAPVRGAYNEQFF. CDR3 DNA: TGCAGTGCCCCCGTTAGGGGGGCTTACAATGAGCAGTTCTTC.

The chain links TRBV20-1 to TRBJ2-5; 8 bases are a match to TRBD1. The CDR3 contains 13 residues. Germline V gives CDR1 DFQATT, CDR2 SNEGSKA (reference sequence). Germline trimming cut 0 bases from V and 5 bases from J; bases unmatched to any gene: 2. CDR3 sequence (DNA): TGCAGTGCTAGAGACAGGGGGCCGGAGACCCAGTACTTC. Protein: CSARDRGPETQYF.

This clonotype was seen a few times. V gene TRBV29-1 combines with J gene TRBJ2-1; 7 bases fit TRBD2. V trimming: 3 bases; J trimming: 8 bases; junction bases outside the gene matches: 10. The CDR3 consists of 14 residues. The V gene's germline CDR1 is SQVTM and CDR2 ANQGSEA. The CDR3 region is CSVDTAGEPHEQFF. The CDR3 region has the DNA TGCAGCGTTGATACGGCGGGAGAGCCCCATGAGCAGTTCTTC.

This clonotype was counted a few times. This chain links TRBV7-3 with TRBJ2-5; 7 nucleotides agree with TRBD2. TRBJ2-7 matches the DNA end more closely, so the J call is doubtful. Germline V lookup: CDR1 SGHTA, CDR2 FQGTGA. The CDR3 length is 14 residues. CDR3 region: CASSLTGGANEQYF. DNA of the CDR3: TGTGCCAGCAGCTTAACGGGAGGGGCGAACGAGCAGTACTTC.

This clonotype has only a few counts. The CDR3 region is CASSGTGQALYEQYF. The CDR3 DNA is TGCGCCAGCAGTGGGACAGGACAAGCGTTATACGAGCAGTACTTC. V gene TRBV5-1 combines with J gene TRBJ2-7, with 8 bases lining up with TRBD1. The germline V gene has CDR1 SGHRS and CDR2 YFSETQ. The CDR3 loop spans 15 amino acids. J gave up 4 bases and V 5 bases, and 11 bases lay outside the gene matches.

V is TRBV29-1 and J is TRBJ1-1; D gene unclear. The CDR3 extends over 12 amino acids. The germline CDR1 and CDR2 sequences are SQVTM and ANQGSEA. V lost 7 bases, J lost 6 bases, and 15 bases lay in between. The CDR3 region has the DNA TGCAGCGCTCGAGGGATTTCGGCTGAAGCTTTCTTT. Protein: CSARGISAEAFF.

This clonotype was seen more than once but under ten times. The chain employs TRBV5-1 and TRBJ1-1; maybe TRBD1 (6 bases). CDR1 is SGHRS, CDR2 YFSETQ, per germline. This CDR3 has 16 amino acids. V was shortened by 3 bases and J by 1 base, with 16 bases between the two germline ends. The CDR3 DNA is TGCGCCAGCAGCTGGAGCGGCAGGGACAAGAACACTGAAGCTTTCTTT. Residues: CASSWSGRDKNTEAFF.

The V call is TRBV7-2, the J call TRBJ2-7, with 8 positions matching TRBD1. Germline-derived CDR1 and CDR2 are SGHTA and FQGNSA. V shed 1 base, J shed 3 bases, and the junction held 5 bases outside the gene matches. This CDR3 is built from 15 residues. The DNA for the CDR3 is TGTGCCAGCAGCTTAGGACAGGGGATAAACTACGAGCAGTACTTC. Its protein is CASSLGQGINYEQYF.

The V gene is TRBV12-3 or TRBV12-4, the J gene TRBJ2-4, with TRBD1 matching over 7 bases. TRBJ2-7 explains the end of the DNA better; the J call may be wrong. The CDR3 extends over 12 amino acids. CDR3 sequence reads: CASTHRGHEQYF. DNA of the CDR3: TGTGCCAGCACCCACAGGGGCCACGAGCAGTACTTC.